Listed below are T cell receptor beta chains from one sample, sequenced in a study of cytomegalovirus exposure and HLA in healthy donors. Data came from immunoSEQ multiplex PCR; TCRdb stores just in-frame clones and leaves some out. This sample carries 80,000 to 90,000 clones, 81% of them seen once, and the ten largest clones take 1.5% to 2%. The specimen sequenced was PBMCs. These receptors were obtained from a woman in her 30s in good health and CMV-seronegative. CDR3s include the opening cysteine and the closing phenylalanine or tryptophan. The D gene is left open where the match is weak. Clone size is not always given. Where it is, it says once, few, many or a class for expanded clones.

TRBJ1-3	-	TRBD1	TRBV14	TGTGCCAGCAGCAGGGACAGGAGAAACACCATATATTTT	CASSRDRRNTIYF
TRBJ2-5	-	TRBD2	TRBV30	TGTGCCTGGAGTGTACTTGCTAGCGGGAGAGAGACCCAGTACTTC	CAWSVLASGRETQYF
TRBJ2-1	-	TRBD1	TRBV27	TGTGCCAGCATTATATCCGGGACAGGGCCGAATGAGCAGTTCTTC	CASIISGTGPNEQFF
TRBJ1-1	few	-	TRBV9	TGTGCCAGCAGTCGTACAACGAACACTGAAGCTTTCTTT	CASSRTTNTEAFF
TRBJ2-3	-	TRBD2	TRBV6-4	TGTGCCAGCAGCGGGACAGCGGGACTAGCGGGAGGAGATACGCAGTATTTT	CASSGTAGLAGGDTQYF
TRBJ2-3	-	-	TRBV4-2	TGTGCCAGCAGCCAAGATAATTTGGCGGAAGGTAACACAGATACGCAGTATTTT	CASSQDNLAEGNTDTQYF
TRBJ1-5	-	TRBD1	TRBV30	TGTGCCTGGAGTGCCCCTCTACAGGGGCAGCCCCAGCATTTT	CAWSAPLQGQPQHF
TRBJ2-1	once	-	TRBV7-3	TGTGCCAGCAGCTCCAGCGGCTTAGGCTACAATGAGCAGTTCTTC	CASSSSGLGYNEQFF
TRBJ1-2	-	-	TRBV29-1	TGCAGCGTTGTGTTCGCGAACTATGGCTACACCTTC	CSVVFANYGYTF
TRBJ2-1	-	TRBD2	TRBV25-1	TGTGCCAGCAGTGGGACTAGCGGGATCCTCCCCTACAATGAGCAGTTCTTC	CASSGTSGILPYNEQFF
TRBJ1-1	-	-	TRBV28	TGTGCCAGCAGTTTAGGGGGGGCGCCCGGGACAATCTCTGAAGCTTTCTTT	CASSLGGAPGTISEAFF
TRBJ2-3	-	TRBD2	TRBV7-9	TGTGCCAGCAGGAGTAAGCGGGAGGACACAGATACGCAGTATTTT	CASRSKREDTDTQYF
TRBJ1-4	-	-	TRBV7-3	TGTGCCAGGCGGTTTGGCGCAACTAATGAAAAACTGTTTTTT	CARRFGATNEKLFF
TRBJ2-1	-	-	TRBV5-4	TGTGCCAGCAGCTCGGGAGCGGGCGGGGACAATGAGCAGTTCTTC	CASSSGAGGDNEQFF
TRBJ1-1	-	-	TRBV2	TGTGCCAGCAGGCAAGAGCAGGGCTACACTGAAGCTTTCTTT	CASRQEQGYTEAFF
TRBJ2-7	-	TRBD2	TRBV4-2	TGTGCCAGCAGCCTGATAGCGGGAAGTACCTACGAGCAGTACTTC	CASSLIAGSTYEQYF
TRBJ2-7	-	-	TRBV2	TGTGCCAGCAGGGGGACTGGCTCCTACGAGCAGTACTTC	CASRGTGSYEQYF
TRBJ2-5	-	TRBD2	TRBV5-4	TGTGCCAGCAGCTTGGGTCCGACTAGCGGCCAAGAGACCCAGTACTTC	CASSLGPTSGQETQYF
TRBJ1-2	-	TRBD1	TRBV5-6	TGTGCCAGCAGCTTAACAGGGGGCGCCTATGGCTACACCTTC	CASSLTGGAYGYTF
TRBJ2-7	-	TRBD2	TRBV27	TGTGCCAGCAGGGGACTAGCGGTGAGCTCCTACGAGCAGTACTTC	CASRGLAVSSYEQYF
TRBJ2-2	-	TRBD2	TRBV7-3	TGTGCCAGCAGCCCGGGACTAGCGGGATTTACTACCGGGGAGCTGTTTTTT	CASSPGLAGFTTGELFF
TRBJ1-1	-	TRBD1	TRBV11-2	TGTGCCAGCAGCCAACCGGGACAGGAGATGAACACTGAAGCTTTCTTT	CASSQPGQEMNTEAFF
TRBJ2-2	-	-	TRBV28	TGTGCCAGCAGCACCACCACAGAGAACACCGGGGAGCTGTTTTTT	CASSTTTENTGELFF
TRBJ2-1	-	-	TRBV19	TGTGCCAGTACCCCGACAGATTACAATGAGCAGTTCTTC	CASTPTDYNEQFF